The T cell receptor (beta chain) described here comes from a study of cytomegalovirus exposure and HLA in healthy donors. Regarding this clone: Its antigen is as yet unknown.

V dropped 2 bases and J dropped 4 bases, with 11 bases sitting between them. This CDR3 comprises 15 residues. Germline CDR1 is MNHEY and CDR2 is SMNVEV (reference sequence). The donors comprised healthy bone marrow donors. Study results and caveats: Rarity characterized most TCR sequences, yet some public TCRs appeared in many donors. In a later analysis, several top co-occurrence clusters appeared linked to parvovirus B19, influenza, CMV and Epstein-Barr virus.

Amplification used 60 Vbeta primers and 13 Jbeta primers. Repertoires were generated with immunoSEQ multiplex PCR, while TCRdb's copy carries only in-frame clones and drops some. Of around 140,000 clones listed, about 70% are singletons. The sequenced material came from PBMCs. This receptor was taken from a woman aged 55-70 years in good health and CMV-seropositive. The V gene is TRBV27, the J gene TRBJ2-2; the D gene is possibly TRBD1 (5 bases). Written as DNA, the CDR3 is TGTGCCAGCAGTTTAAACAGGAAGACCACCGGGGAGCTGTTTTTT. It specifies CASSLNRKTTGELFF.